This entry is about one TCR beta chain. What this receptor recognizes is not known. Base qualities are missing; no much larger clone stands one base away. The data derive from a study of human T cells and chemical hapten exposure (dated by TCRdb to about 2021). Looking at the study overall: For sensitization, 2% DPC in acetone was applied to a roughly 2 cm by roughly 2 cm area of upper inner arm skin. Twenty-nine alopecia patients provided blood for TCR sequencing at one to four time points (pre-sensitization, 2, 6 and 24 weeks). This study followed changes in the peripheral blood TCR repertoire in vivo during primary and secondary sensitization of alopecia patients to the hapten diphenylcyclopropenone (DPC). Libraries were pooled for sequencing, and per-sample TCR yields varied mainly because of small differences in library volumes within the pool. Throughout the study period of about 22 weeks, patients also received therapeutic DPC doses to the scalp every week. Patch testing was performed on the upper back with Finn chambers containing 0.01% DPC, and the patch tests were scored after 6 days according to International Contact Dermatitis Research Group standards. The mostly female patient cohort included alopecia areata with under or over 50% scalp involvement, alopecia totalis and alopecia universalis. Blood samples were taken from patients before sensitization (week 0) and then at 2, 6 and about 24 weeks after DPC sensitization. The research as a whole found: Alopecia, a presumed autoimmune disease, was present in all patients, so the immune response of the patients might differ from that of healthy individuals. The number of TCRs above 1 in 1000 frequency did not change with DPC sensitization; there was no evidence of global repertoire structure alterations. Repeated subsampling changed both the strength of the expansion versus patch-test correlation and the threshold at which the correlation became significant. Expanded TCRs formed significantly more large CDR3 similarity clusters than pre-sensitization or healthy control sets, consistent with antigen-driven responses. Patch test score correlated positively with the number of PT1 expanded TCRs, reaching significance at thresholds 8, 16 and 32 but not at 4.

The time point label on this specimen signifies: patch test 2, 6 weeks after DPC sensitization. Read against the paper, the sample's treatment or condition label means: therapeutic diphenylcyclopropenone sensitization with weekly scalp DPC. Blood at each patch-test visit was drawn before the patch test was applied. Eligible patients were aged 18 to 70, diagnosed with alopecia, deemed suitable for DPC therapy, and excluded if pregnant. Total RNA was extracted from unfractionated whole blood that had been collected in Tempus Blood RNA tubes. Preparation of the library involved RACE. Sequenced using a NextSeq 500. During library preparation, unique molecular identifiers were attached to individual cDNA molecules so that TCRs could be counted in a quantitative, reproducible way. For every blood RNA sample, sequencing covered both the TCR alpha and TCR beta chains. On the study's bioinformatics: A median of approximately 100,000 TCRs per sample was observed, with a range of about 23,224 to 690,600. The Decombinator software suite was used to annotate V, J and CDR3 in the TCR reads. For the PS versus PT1 abundance plots, all samples were subsampled to the same number of TCRs (28,000). Expanded TCRs were defined as absent before sensitization and observed at least eight times at the 2-week time point. The public reads were reprocessed in TCRdb via fastp at Q25 and MiXCR, keeping in-frame beta chains. Merged by CDR3 protein, the rows form single entries marked with the most common genes and DNA. None of the V and J calls come from the authors' own analysis; TCRdb made them. This sample holds about 80,000 distinct CDR3 sequences; roughly a tenth were observed only once. Around 2.5% of the sample goes to the ten largest clones.

CDR1 and CDR2, per the germline V gene, are SQVTM and ANQGSEA. Trimming leaves V shorter by 5 bases and J shorter by 4 bases, with the junction holding 8 bases beyond the gene matches. The CDR3 holds 13 amino acids from the cysteine to the phenylalanine. CDR3 DNA only is kept here, 39 bases in frame from base 1. Sequences were derived from whole blood, sampled in connection with sensitization to the hapten diphenylcyclopropenone (DPC). The chain is encoded by TRBV29-1 joined to TRBJ2-7, with 7 junctional bases fitting TRBD1. The sequence derives from a woman aged 25 to 39 with alopecia areata. Some clones in this sample may be carry-over from other donors' samples. The DNA sequence reads TGCAGCGTTATGACAGGGTCTTGGTACGAGCAGTACTTC. This gives the protein CSVMTGSWYEQYF.